These 6 T cell receptor beta chains came from one sample sequenced in a study of T cells in localized non-small cell lung cancer. Measured with immunoSEQ multiplex PCR; TCRdb has only the in-frame clones, and not every one. The sample consists of 35,000 or so clones, 70% to 90% of them appearing once. Specimen: peripheral blood, collected before any cancer treatment. Receptors originate from a woman aged 35 to 70 with stage I lung adenocarcinoma.

J is TRBJ1-1 and V is TRBV15; 7 positions match TRBD1. Germline values: CDR1 LNHNV, CDR2 YYDKDF (reference sequence). V shed 2 bases and J 1 base; nucleotides not matched to a gene: 1. This CDR3 contains 14 residues. The CDR3 coding sequence is TGTGCCACCAGCAGATGGACAGGGAACACTGAAGCTTTCTTT. Protein sequence: CATSRWTGNTEAFF.

The chain joins TRBV4-1 to TRBJ2-3; D ambiguous. This CDR3 has 14 residues. Between the trimmed V and J ends, which lost 2 bases and 5 bases, there was a span of 11 bases. Looked up from germline, CDR1 is MGHRA and CDR2 is YSYEKL. The chain's CDR3 is CASSQPRTGDTQYF. CDR3 nucleotide sequence: TGCGCCAGCAGCCAACCCCGGACGGGAGATACGCAGTATTTT.

As to this clone: One end of the junction is discordant with germline, which a read error may explain. The chain recombines TRBV6-1 with TRBJ1-4; 9 positions agree with TRBD1. This CDR3 is 14 amino acids long. Germline CDR1 reads MNHNS; CDR2 reads SASEGT. The CDR3 here is CASGDRETSEKLFF. The CDR3 DNA follows: TGTGCCAGCGGGGACAGGGAAACTAGTGAAAAACTGTTTTTT.

CDR3 nucleotide sequence: TGTGCCAGCAGTTTGGCGAACAGACTCAATGAAAAACTGTTTTTT. It encodes CASSLANRLNEKLFF. The J gene is TRBJ1-4, the V gene TRBV28, with no clear D. CDR3 length: 15 amino acids. Germline CDR1 and CDR2: MDHEN and SYDVKM. Trimming removed 3 bases from V and 5 bases from J, with 13 bases in between.

The chain has TRBV5-5 and TRBJ2-5; 7 bases map to TRBD1. V trimming: 0 bases; J trimming: 4 bases; junction bases outside the gene matches: 3. The CDR3 has 14 amino acids. The germline V gene encodes CDR1 SGHKS and CDR2 YYEKEE (reference sequence). CDR3: CASSLVQGRETQYF. In DNA, the CDR3 is TGTGCCAGCAGCTTGGTACAGGGGCGAGAGACCCAGTACTTC.

The chain links TRBV4-1 to TRBJ2-1, with no clear D. The V gene's germline CDR1 is MGHRA and CDR2 YSYEKL. This CDR3 comprises 15 residues. V dropped 1 base and J dropped 4 bases, with 11 bases sitting between them. The CDR3 nucleotides are TGCGCCAGCAGCCAAGTGTCCTTAGATTACAATGAGCAGTTCTTC. Amino acid sequence: CASSQVSLDYNEQFF.